This is a list of T cell receptor beta chains from one sample in a study of blood T cell repertoires in COVID-19. Data came from immunoSEQ multiplex PCR; TCRdb stores just in-frame clones and leaves some out. This table holds tens of thousands of clones, 80% to 95% found once. The sample comprised peripheral blood. All receptors come from a human donor with active COVID-19. The donor label of this sample is uncertain. Both conserved end residues are part of each CDR3. A D gene is named only where the DNA matches it firmly. Size is omitted from some rows. Given values are once, few, many or a class for expanded clones.

CDR3 DNA,CDR3 protein,clone size,V gene,D gene,J gene
TGTGCCAGCAGCTTAGAAGGGACAGTATACGAGCAGTACTTC,CASSLEGTVYEQYF,.,TRBV11-2,TRBD1,TRBJ2-7
TGTGCCAGCAGTTCTCCACAGGGGGCGGACAATCAGCCCCAGCATTTT,CASSSPQGADNQPQHF,.,TRBV6-7,TRBD1,TRBJ1-5
TGTGCCAGCGAACAGGGGACCATTCAGTACTTC,CASEQGTIQYF,.,TRBV25-1,TRBD1,TRBJ2-4
TGTGCCAGCAGTGTTCGGACTAGCGGGAGCACAGATACGCAGTATTTT,CASSVRTSGSTDTQYF,.,TRBV2,TRBD2,TRBJ2-3
TGTGCCAGCAGCCCAGGGACTTCTGAAGCTTTCTTT,CASSPGTSEAFF,.,TRBV28,.,TRBJ1-1
TGTGCCAGCAGCTTAAAGCAGGGGGCAGGTGGCTACACCTTC,CASSLKQGAGGYTF,.,TRBV7-3,TRBD1,TRBJ1-2
TGTGCCAGCCAGTTCTCAGGTTACAATGAGCAGTTCTTC,CASQFSGYNEQFF,medium-sized,TRBV14,.,TRBJ2-1
TGTGCCAGCAGCTATCGGACTAGCGGGGCCTCCTACAATGAGCAGTTCTTC,CASSYRTSGASYNEQFF,.,TRBV7-8,TRBD2,TRBJ2-1
TGTGCCAGCAGCCCCCAAGGGACTAGCGGAGGTTACGAGCAGTACTTC,CASSPQGTSGGYEQYF,.,TRBV13,TRBD2,TRBJ2-7
TGTGCCAGCAGCTTGGAGGGATCCTGGGGGGGCTACAATGAGCAGTTCTTC,CASSLEGSWGGYNEQFF,.,TRBV5-6,TRBD2,TRBJ2-1
TGTGCCACCCAATTAGCGGGGGGGCCGAACATTCAGTACTTC,CATQLAGGPNIQYF,.,TRBV19,TRBD2,TRBJ2-4
TGCGCCAGCAGCTTGGTAGGGTGGCGGGGGGCCTCAGAGACCCAGTACTTC,CASSLVGWRGASETQYF,.,TRBV5-1,TRBD2,TRBJ2-5
TGCGCCAGCAGCCTCCTCCCCGGAGGGACAGGCCACTACGAGCAGTACTTC,CASSLLPGGTGHYEQYF,once,TRBV4-1,TRBD1,TRBJ2-7
TGTGCCAGTAGCTTAAGACAGGCGACGAACTATGGCTACACCTTC,CASSLRQATNYGYTF,.,TRBV5-5,.,TRBJ1-2
TGTGCCAGCAGCCAAGATCTAGTTCAGACCGACGTCAATCAGCCCCAGCATTTT,CASSQDLVQTDVNQPQHF,.,TRBV3-1/TRBV3-2,.,TRBJ1-5